This TCR beta chain originates from a study of blood T cell repertoires in COVID-19. As for the study in general: From the United States, Italy and Spain came samples of acute and convalescent COVID-19. The analysed material was cDNA or gDNA that came from T cells, B-cell-depleted T cells, or PBMCs.

Profiled with immunoSEQ multiplex PCR; TCRdb holds only in-frame clones, not every one. The sample shows about 330,000 clones, more than 70% of them seen only once. The germline V gene has CDR1 SGHDT and CDR2 YYEEEE. V lost 1 base to trimming and J lost 3 bases, with 10 bases between them. The CDR3 runs to 14 residues. This TCR was recovered from a woman aged 50 to 60 with acute or convalescent COVID-19. The V gene is TRBV5-6, the J gene TRBJ1-2; D may be TRBD1 (6 bases). The sample consisted of peripheral blood. DNA of the CDR3: TGTGCCAGCAGCTTGACAGGGAGCTACTATGGCTACACCTTC. Translating gives CASSLTGSYYGYTF.